This T cell receptor (beta chain) was captured in a study of T cell repertoires in cytomegalovirus infection. Study at large: Recently identified HLA-C-restricted and well-studied HLA-B-restricted CMV epitopes were used. Public TCR beta signatures marked donors with CMV infection and the matching HLA. Study-wide points: The response measured ex vivo was dominated by TCR beta clonotypes (HLA-C-restricted and CMV-specific). Accumulated public TCR beta family frequency recognized individuals carrying CMV together with the relevant HLA.

TCRdb re-analysed the reads in MiXCR, keeping a single row per CDR3 protein. The table shows more than 250,000 distinct CDR3 sequences, with roughly 25% occurring only once. This clonotype was counted between two and nine times. The antigen is not known. V was cut by 4 bases and J by 5 bases, with 17 bases left in between. The CDR3 consists of 15 residues. The germline V gene has CDR1 LGHNA and CDR2 YSLEER. This receptor was taken from a human donor in good health (CMV status not recorded). Some clones in this sample may be carry-over from other donors' samples. The sequences come from cultured PBMCs, collected from culture after CMV antigen stimulation. The chain joins TRBV4-3 to TRBJ2-5; D uncertain. The CDR3 here is CASSRLVGSRETQYF. As DNA, the CDR3 is TGCGCCAGCAGCCGTCTTGTGGGTTCGCGGGAGACCCAGTACTTC.